Detailed here is one T cell receptor (beta chain). As yet, its antigen is unknown. Researchers ran the PCR with 60 Vbeta and 13 Jbeta primers. Original data processing: Counted up in a later analysis, unique TCR beta chains came to approximately 77 million, with around 11 million shared. Generated by immunoSEQ multiplex PCR, the TCRdb table keeps only in-frame clones and is missing some. V and J calls and clone size are as listed in that table; D and trimming were resolved from the DNA. The table counts roughly 39,000 clones; 3% to 4% lies in the top ten. Germline V gives CDR1 SNHLY, CDR2 FYNNEI. The CDR3 has 13 residues. V was clipped by 8 bases and J by 4 bases, with 12 bases between them. This sample was included in a study of cytomegalovirus exposure and HLA in healthy donors. Study overall: Unique TCRs from HLA-typed donors, 80 million to 100 million of them, were held in an early data release.

Points from the study as a whole: A later analysis reportedly identified an Asian-associated ancestry cluster as carrying fewer N-insertions than the roughly 720-donor mean. The study carried out a later analysis of TCR beta sequences. It associated 15,000 to 20,000 of them with specific HLA alleles at a false discovery rate of 0.05.

The clonotype was recovered from a woman in her twenties or thirties in good health and CMV-seropositive. Input material: PBMCs. This chain connects TRBV2 to TRBJ1-5; D gene unclear. The CDR3: CASGGDGNQPQHF. Here the CDR3 DNA reads TGTGCCAGCGGAGGAGATGGGAATCAGCCCCAGCATTTT.